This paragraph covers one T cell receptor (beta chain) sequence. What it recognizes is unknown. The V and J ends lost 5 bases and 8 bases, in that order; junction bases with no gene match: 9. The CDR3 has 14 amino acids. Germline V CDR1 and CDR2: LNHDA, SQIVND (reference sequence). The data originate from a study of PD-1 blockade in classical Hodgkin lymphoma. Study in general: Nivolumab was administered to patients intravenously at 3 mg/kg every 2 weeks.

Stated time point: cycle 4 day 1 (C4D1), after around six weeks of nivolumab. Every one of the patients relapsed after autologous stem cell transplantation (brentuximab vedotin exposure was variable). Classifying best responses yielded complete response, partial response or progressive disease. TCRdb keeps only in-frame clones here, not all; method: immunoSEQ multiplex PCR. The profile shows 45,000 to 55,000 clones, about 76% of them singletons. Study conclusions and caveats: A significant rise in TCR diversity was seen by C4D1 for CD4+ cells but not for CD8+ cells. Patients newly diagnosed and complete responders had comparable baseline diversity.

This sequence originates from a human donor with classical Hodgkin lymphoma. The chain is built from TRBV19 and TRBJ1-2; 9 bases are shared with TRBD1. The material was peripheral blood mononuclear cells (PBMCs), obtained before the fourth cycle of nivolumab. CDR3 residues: CASSFAGTGNGYTF. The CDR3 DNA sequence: TGTGCCAGTAGTTTCGCCGGGACAGGGAACGGCTACACCTTC. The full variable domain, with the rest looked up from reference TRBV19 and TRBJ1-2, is DGGITQSPKYLFRKEGQNVTLSCEQNLNHDAMYWYRQDPGQGLRLIYYSQIVNDFQKGDIAEGYSVSREKKESFPLTVTSAQKNPTAFYLCASSFAGTGNGYTFGSGTRLTVV.